Below, 3 T cell receptor beta chains from the same sample are listed, as sequenced in a study of T cells in Graves' hyperthyroidism and ophthalmopathy (dated by TCRdb to 2018 to 2020). The library relied on multiplex PCR. For sequencing, an Illumina HiSeq 2000 was employed. TCR beta CDR3 regions were amplified from RNA transcripts. For the first round of RT-PCR on the TCR CDR3, the HTBI primer set was used together with the Qiagen OneStep RT-PCR kit. The public reads were quality trimmed at Q25 with fastp and then assembled into clones with MiXCR by TCRdb, keeping productive beta chains. CDR3 protein sequences are deduplicated, and each keeps its most common genes and DNA. Here the sample has fewer than 650,000 distinct CDR3 sequences; 11% to 15% occur a single time. The ten largest clones take up 11% to 15% of the sample. Sequenced: blood. The receptors originated from a woman between 35 and 50 years old with Graves' hyperthyroidism.

This clonotype was recorded many times. The chain links TRBV30 to TRBJ2-7; 9 bases are a match to TRBD2. The CDR3 runs 14 residues. Trimming cost V 2 bases and J 3 bases; bases outside gene matches: 5. Germline V gene sequence: CDR1 GTSNPN, CDR2 SVGIG (reference sequence). The CDR3 DNA is TGTGCCTGGAGTTTAGCGGGAGTCAACTACGAGCAGTACTTC. Its translation is CAWSLAGVNYEQYF. The entire variable domain, with the rest obtained from reference TRBV30 and TRBJ2-7, is as follows: SQTIHQWPATLVQPVGSPLSLECTVEGTSNPNLYWYRQAAGRGLQLLFYSVGIGQISSEVPQNLSASRPQDRQFILSSKKLLLSDSGFYLCAWSLAGVNYEQYFGPGTRLTVT.

The CDR3 loop is CAISEEGNSPLHF. The DNA for the CDR3 is TGTGCCATCAGTGAGGAGGGTAATTCACCCCTCCACTTT. The rearrangement uses TRBV10-3 and TRBJ1-6; D is undetermined. The CDR3 contains 13 residues. Trimming cost V 2 bases and J 6 bases, with 5 bases left between them. Germline CDR1 is ENHRY and CDR2 is SYGVKD.

A few counts support this clonotype. CDR3 DNA sequence: TGTGCCAGCAGCTTAGCTAGCGGGATTAGCACAGATACGCAGTATTTT. It encodes CASSLASGISTDTQYF. The rearrangement uses TRBV7-8 and TRBJ2-3; 8 positions match TRBD2. The J segment lost 0 bases and the V segment lost 0 bases, leaving 2 bases of the junction unmatched. The germline V gene has CDR1 SGHVS and CDR2 FQNEAQ. CDR3 length equals 16 residues.